Presented here are 19 T cell receptor beta chains from one specimen sequenced in a study of cytomegalovirus exposure and HLA in healthy donors. PCR was performed using 60 Vbeta and 13 Jbeta primers. This table comes from immunoSEQ multiplex PCR, and its TCRdb copy is limited to in-frame clones, with some not included. The sample holds about 140,000 clones, more than 60% seen once. Sequencing input: PBMCs. The receptor source for this set is a female donor in good health and CMV-seronegative.

The V and J genes are TRBV14 and TRBJ1-1, with D maybe TRBD1 (5 bases). From germline, CDR1 is SGHDN and CDR2 FVKESK. This CDR3 is 16 amino acids long. V was cut by 0 bases and J by 0 bases, with 11 bases left in between. DNA for the CDR3: TGTGCCAGCAGCCAAGATCAGGGCGTGGTGAACACTGAAGCTTTCTTT. Residues: CASSQDQGVVNTEAFF.

Points on this clone: The junction departs from the called germline gene at one end, perhaps through a read error. This sequence joins TRBV7-7 and TRBJ2-1; the D is unclear. This CDR3 has 12 amino acids. CDR1 SSHAT and CDR2 FNYEAQ come from the germline V gene (reference sequence). The CDR3 sequence: CASSLAGGEQFF. CDR3 in DNA: TGTGCTAGCAGCTTAGCCGGCGGTGAGCAGTTCTTC.

J is TRBJ1-5 and V is TRBV4-1, with D uncertain. Deletions cut 0 bases from V and 1 base from J, with 13 bases between. The V gene's germline CDR1 is MGHRA and CDR2 YSYEKL. The CDR3 length is 17 residues. The CDR3 reads CASSQEGGQLSNQPQHF. The CDR3 DNA follows: TGCGCCAGCAGCCAAGAGGGCGGGCAATTGAGCAATCAGCCCCAGCATTTT.

The chain joins TRBV6-5 to TRBJ1-1; the D gene is possibly TRBD1 (5 bases). CDR1 is MNHEY and CDR2 is SVGAGI in the germline V gene. The CDR3 runs 16 residues. V was cut by 4 bases and J by 1 base, with 16 bases left in between. This CDR3 reads CASSSRRGTSNTEAFF. For the CDR3, the DNA is TGTGCCAGCAGTTCCCGAAGGGGAACCTCGAACACTGAAGCTTTCTTT.

About this clone itself: One junction end does not reproduce the germline sequence, and a read error may be involved. This chain joins TRBV7-9 and TRBJ1-1; a weak D match, TRBD1 (5 bases). The CDR3 covers 16 residues. Germline CDR1 SEHNR, CDR2 FQNEAQ (reference sequence). CDR3 amino acids: CSSSLSGGGGNTEAFF. The CDR3 DNA reads TGTTCCAGCAGCTTATCCGGGGGAGGAGGGAACACTGAAGCTTTCTTT.

The chain joins TRBV9 to TRBJ2-7; 11 bases are a match to TRBD2. CDR1 is SGDLS, CDR2 YYNGEE, per germline. This CDR3 spans 15 amino acids. Trimming at V came to 0 bases and at J to 4 bases, leaving 3 bases not matched to a gene. CDR3 DNA sequence: TGTGCCAGCAGCGTAGGGACTAGCGGGTTATACGAGCAGTACTTC. Its protein product is CASSVGTSGLYEQYF.

V gene TRBV28 combines with J gene TRBJ2-3, with TRBD1 matching 10 bases. Trimming cost V 4 bases and J 4 bases; bases outside gene matches: 5. The germline V gene has CDR1 MDHEN and CDR2 SYDVKM. The CDR3 is made up of 15 amino acids. CDR3 sequence (DNA): TGTGCCAGCAGTTCGTCGGACAGGGGGTCAGATACGCAGTATTTT. Protein sequence: CASSSSDRGSDTQYF.

The rearrangement uses TRBV7-9 and TRBJ2-1, with TRBD1 as a possible D gene (5 bases). V lost 6 bases and J lost 0, with 12 bases in between. From germline, CDR1 is SEHNR and CDR2 FQNEAQ (reference sequence). The CDR3 has 15 residues. The CDR3: CASSEAGRSYNEQFF. CDR3 coding DNA: TGTGCCAGCAGTGAGGCAGGGCGCTCCTACAATGAGCAGTTCTTC. Full variable domain (rest looked up from reference TRBV7-9 and TRBJ2-1): DTGVSQNPRHKITKRGQNVTFRCDPISEHNRLYWYRQTLGQGPEFLTYFQNEAQLEKSRLLSDRFSAERPKGSFSTLEIQRTEQGDSAMYLCASSEAGRSYNEQFFGPGTRLTVL.

This clone was seen more than once but under ten times. In DNA form, the CDR3 reads TGTGCCATCAGGGGAGCGGGAGACTACGAGCAGTACTTC. It codes for CAIRGAGDYEQYF. The chain couples TRBV10-3 to TRBJ2-7, with 8 bases fitting TRBD2. Germline V lookup: CDR1 ENHRY, CDR2 SYGVKD. This CDR3 has 13 amino acids. V dropped 6 bases and J dropped 3; count of bases not matched to a gene: 4.

The rearrangement joins TRBV14 to TRBJ2-5; 8 nucleotides align to TRBD2. The germline V gene has CDR1 SGHDN and CDR2 FVKESK. The J segment lost 4 bases and the V segment lost 1 base, leaving 5 bases of the junction unmatched. The CDR3 runs 15 residues. DNA of the CDR3: TGTGCCAGCAGCCAAGGGACTAGCTTGATAGAGACCCAGTACTTC. This gives the protein CASSQGTSLIETQYF.

The chain is built from TRBV27 and TRBJ1-5; D remains unclear. Germline V gene data show CDR1 as MNHEY and CDR2 as SMNVEV (reference sequence). The V end was cut by 3 bases, the J end by 0 bases, with 6 bases between. CDR3 size: 14 residues. CDR3 DNA: TGTGCCAGCAGTTTCCCCTATAGCAATCAGCCCCAGCATTTT. Its translation: CASSFPYSNQPQHF.

The J gene is TRBJ1-2, the V gene TRBV6-5, with TRBD1 identical over 9 bases. CDR3 length equals 14 residues. Trimming removed 5 bases from V and 4 bases from J; junction bases left unmatched: 5. CDR1 and CDR2 (germline): MNHEY, SVGAGI. This chain's CDR3 is CASSGTGNAYGYTF. CDR3 nucleotide sequence: TGTGCCAGCAGTGGGACAGGGAACGCCTATGGCTACACCTTC.

This clone is a singleton in its sample. The J gene is TRBJ2-1, the V gene TRBV4-1; 12 bases line up with TRBD2. The CDR3 totals 17 residues. The J segment lost 7 bases and the V segment lost 6 bases, leaving 13 bases of the junction unmatched. The germline gives CDR1 MGHRA, CDR2 YSYEKL. CDR3 bases: TGCGCCAGCAGGCTAACTAGCGGGGGGCCCCATGGTAATGAGCAGTTCTTC. Translating it yields CASRLTSGGPHGNEQFF.

The chain combines TRBV5-1 with TRBJ1-2; D perhaps matches TRBD1 (6 bases). The CDR3 is 15 residues long. Between the trimmed V and J ends, which lost 4 bases and 1 base, there was a span of 14 bases. Germline V gene data show CDR1 as SGHRS and CDR2 as YFSETQ. The CDR3 DNA follows: TGCGCCAGCAGCACCGGACAGCTACATAACTATGGCTACACCTTC. It yields the protein CASSTGQLHNYGYTF. Filled out from reference TRBV5-1 and TRBJ1-2, the complete variable domain reads KAGVTQTPRYLIKTRGQQVTLSCSPISGHRSVSWYQQTPGQGLQFLFEYFSETQRNKGNFPGRFSGRQFSNSRSEMNVSTLELGDSALYLCASSTGQLHNYGYTFGSGTRLTVV.

The chain is built from TRBV5-4 and TRBJ2-3; TRBD1 matches 9 bases. The germline V gene has CDR1 SGHNT and CDR2 YYREEE (reference sequence). V was pared by 0 bases and J by 5 bases, with 7 bases of the junction left unmatched. The CDR3 runs 16 residues. The CDR3 here is CASSLVRQGVGDTQYF. The DNA of the CDR3 is TGTGCCAGCAGCTTGGTACGACAGGGGGTCGGAGATACGCAGTATTTT.

The rearrangement uses TRBV5-6 and TRBJ2-1, with 11 bases identical to TRBD1. Unmatched junction bases numbered 6, after V lost 4 bases and J lost 6 bases. Looked up from germline, CDR1 is SGHDT and CDR2 is YYEEEE. There are 15 residues in the CDR3. The CDR3 DNA sequence: TGTGCCAGCAGCCCTGGGACAGGGGGTCTCAATGAGCAGTTCTTC. Translated: CASSPGTGGLNEQFF.

This clone was detected only a few times. V usage is TRBV6-5 and J usage is TRBJ2-7; D remains unclear. Trimming left V 10 bases short and J 3 bases short, with 10 bases between. Germline lookup yields CDR1 MNHEY and CDR2 SVGAGI. The CDR3 is 11 residues long. Written as DNA, the CDR3 is TGTGCCACCCGGGTACTCTACGAGCAGTACTTC. Translating gives CATRVLYEQYF.

This clone has a single count. The CDR3 nucleotides read TGCGCCAGCAGCCAACTGTATAGACAGTTGTCCCAAGTGTCCCAGTACTTC. Translation gives CASSQLYRQLSQVSQYF. The rearrangement joins TRBV4-1 to TRBJ2-5, with D maybe TRBD1 (5 bases). The CDR3 has 17 amino acids. Per the germline V gene, CDR1 is MGHRA and CDR2 is YSYEKL. V gave up 2 bases and J gave up 9 bases, with 25 bases separating them.

The J gene is TRBJ2-5, the V gene TRBV10-3; TRBD2 matches at 12 bases. The ends lost 3 bases at V and 2 bases at J; junction bases unmatched: 4. The germline gives CDR1 ENHRY, CDR2 SYGVKD. This CDR3 has 16 residues. The CDR3 DNA sequence: TGTGCCATCAGTGACCCGACTAGCGGGAGTCAAGAGACCCAGTACTTC. This gives the protein CAISDPTSGSQETQYF.